These 27 T cell receptor beta chains share one sample of origin, sequenced in a study of control samples from healthy donors and cancer patients. Sequencing was performed with immunoSEQ multiplex PCR; in TCRdb, only in-frame clones are kept and a portion is missing. This table holds around 110,000 clones, more than 70% found once. Sequencing input: blood. These receptor sequences come from a woman in her seventies in good health.

J is TRBJ2-1 and V is TRBV7-2, with TRBD2 matching over 12 bases. V lost 3 bases, J lost 5 bases, and 5 bases stayed unmatched. This CDR3 has 16 amino acids. CDR1 and CDR2 (germline): SGHTA, FQGNSA. CDR3 DNA sequence: TGTGCCAGCAGCTTCCGAACTAGCGGGGGGAACAATGAGCAGTTCTTC. Its translation is CASSFRTSGGNNEQFF.

This rearrangement joins TRBV12-3 or TRBV12-4 to TRBJ1-1; weak D call: TRBD1 (5 bases). Trimming took off 0 bases at V and 14 bases at J, with 13 bases between the two ends. The CDR3 covers 12 residues. Written as DNA, the CDR3 is TGTGCCAGCAGTTTAGCGCTGGCAGGGCTATTCTTT. As protein: CASSLALAGLFF.

CDR3 sequence: CSVGRAQEERTVGLETQYF. DNA of the CDR3: TGCAGCGTTGGGCGAGCCCAAGAAGAAAGGACAGTGGGGTTGGAGACCCAGTACTTC. The chain employs TRBV29-1 and TRBJ2-5, with D tentatively TRBD1 (6 bases). The V gene's germline CDR1 is SQVTM and CDR2 ANQGSEA. V shed 4 bases and J shed 5 bases, with 32 bases lying between them. The CDR3 has 19 amino acids.

V usage is TRBV19 and J usage is TRBJ1-6, with a possible D match to TRBD1 (5 bases). The CDR3 spans 15 residues. The ends were cut back, 5 bases at V and 5 bases at J, with 13 bases in the middle. Germline CDR1 is LNHDA and CDR2 is SQIVND (reference sequence). CDR3 DNA sequence: TGTGCCAGTAGTCTCAGGAGCAGGGATAATTCACCCCTCCACTTT. Protein: CASSLRSRDNSPLHF.

This chain uses TRBV5-1 with TRBJ2-5; 11 nucleotides match TRBD1. Germline values: CDR1 SGHRS, CDR2 YFSETQ. The CDR3 extends over 15 amino acids. Trimming at V came to 0 bases and at J to 5 bases, leaving 3 bases not matched to a gene. The CDR3: CASSLAGQGGETQYF. The CDR3 bases are TGCGCCAGCAGCTTGGCGGGACAGGGGGGGGAGACCCAGTACTTC.

In nucleotides, the CDR3 is TGCGCCAGCAGCTTGGATACATATGGCTACACCTTC. Its translation is CASSLDTYGYTF. This chain joins TRBV5-1 and TRBJ1-2; D is unclear. The germline CDR1 and CDR2 sequences are SGHRS and YFSETQ. The CDR3 is made up of 12 amino acids. Trimming took 0 bases from V and 5 from J, leaving 5 bases between them.

The V call is TRBV2, the J call TRBJ2-3, with a possible D match to TRBD2 (6 bases). Germline loops: CDR1 SNHLY, CDR2 FYNNEI. The CDR3 spans 14 residues. Trimming took off 7 bases at V and 6 bases at J, with 17 bases between the two ends. CDR3 DNA sequence: TGTGCCAGCACCCGGGACTCCTTCCGGGATACGCAGTATTTT. Translating it yields CASTRDSFRDTQYF.

This clone was observed a few times. The rearrangement links TRBV6-5 to TRBJ1-6; D is undetermined. V was trimmed by 6 bases and J by 0 bases, leaving 9 bases between them. Germline V CDR1 and CDR2: MNHEY, SVGAGI. There are 15 residues in the CDR3. CDR3 sequence: CASSGESSYNSPLHF. The CDR3 DNA reads TGTGCCAGCAGCGGGGAAAGCTCCTATAATTCACCCCTCCACTTT.

The rearrangement joins TRBV19 to TRBJ2-1, with D perhaps being TRBD1 or TRBD2 (5 bases each). V lost 4 bases and J 9 bases, leaving 25 bases between the germline ends. The germline gives CDR1 LNHDA, CDR2 SQIVND (reference sequence). This CDR3 comprises 17 residues. The DNA of the CDR3 is TGTGCCAGTAGTACTCTAACCGGGACCTCTAAACGGGGTGAGCAGTTCTTC. Its translation is CASSTLTGTSKRGEQFF.

The chain recombines TRBV7-8 with TRBJ1-6; TRBD1 matches at 7 bases. The CDR3 length is 13 residues. V dropped 0 bases and J dropped 14; count of bases not matched to a gene: 4. Germline lookup yields CDR1 SGHVS and CDR2 FQNEAQ. CDR3 sequence: CASSLAPDRALHF. DNA for the CDR3: TGTGCCAGCAGCTTAGCGCCTGACAGGGCCCTCCACTTT.

The chain carries TRBV7-2 and TRBJ1-2; the D is unclear. The length of the CDR3 is 15 residues. The germline V and J ends were trimmed by 2 bases and 4 bases, with 14 bases remaining between them. Germline loops: CDR1 SGHTA, CDR2 FQGNSA. The CDR3 DNA reads as TGTGCCAGCAGCTTAACTGGACCAGGAAGCTATGGCTACACCTTC. It encodes CASSLTGPGSYGYTF.

The chain recombines TRBV3-1 (or the pseudogene TRBV3-2) with TRBJ2-2; D is undetermined. The germline V gene encodes CDR1 LGHDT and CDR2 YNNKEL (reference sequence). Trimming cost V 5 bases and J 6 bases, with 10 bases left between them. The CDR3 sequence is 13 residues long. This CDR3 reads CASSTGWSGELFF. The CDR3, as DNA: TGTGCCAGCAGCACCGGGTGGTCCGGGGAGCTGTTTTTT.

The gene calls are TRBV3-1 (or the pseudogene TRBV3-2) and TRBJ1-3; 7 bases fit TRBD1. Trimming took 4 bases from V and 2 from J; bases not matched to a gene: 5. Germline CDR1 reads LGHDT; CDR2 reads YNNKEL (reference sequence). This CDR3 has 15 residues. The CDR3 loop reads CASSPTGVAGNTIYF. CDR3 DNA: TGTGCCAGCAGCCCCACAGGGGTAGCTGGAAACACCATATATTTT.

This rearrangement joins TRBV19 to TRBJ2-1; the D is unclear. Germline-derived CDR1 and CDR2 are LNHDA and SQIVND (reference sequence). This CDR3 has 15 amino acids. The ends were cut back, 9 bases at V and 0 bases at J, with 15 bases in the middle. The CDR3 DNA is TGTGCCAGCAGTGGACCGGCCGGCTCCTACAATGAGCAGTTCTTC. It specifies CASSGPAGSYNEQFF.

The rearrangement joins TRBV27 to TRBJ1-1, with 8 bases matching TRBD1. The V and J ends lost 2 bases and 2 bases, in that order; junction bases with no gene match: 7. The CDR3 has 16 amino acids. The germline CDR1 and CDR2 sequences are MNHEY and SMNVEV (reference sequence). The CDR3 DNA reads TGTGCCAGCAGTTTACTTGGGACAGGAGGTAACACTGAAGCTTTCTTT. Protein: CASSLLGTGGNTEAFF.

The chain recombines TRBV7-9 with TRBJ1-5; tentatively, D is TRBD1 (6 bases). The germline V gene has CDR1 SEHNR and CDR2 FQNEAQ (reference sequence). V dropped 7 bases and J dropped 2 bases, with 15 bases sitting between them. CDR3 length equals 15 residues. The CDR3 DNA reads TGTGCCAGCAACCGAGGGGGAGGTGGCAATCAGCCCCAGCATTTT. It specifies CASNRGGGGNQPQHF.

This sequence joins TRBV28 and TRBJ1-2; D not resolved. Germline loops: CDR1 MDHEN, CDR2 SYDVKM. Trimming cost V 5 bases and J 2 bases, with 12 bases left between them. The length of the CDR3 is 14 residues. The CDR3 loop reads CASSLQVTNYGYTF. DNA of the CDR3: TGTGCCAGCAGTCTCCAAGTTACGAACTATGGCTACACCTTC.

This chain joins TRBV5-1 and TRBJ2-7; 10 nucleotides align to TRBD2. Germline CDR1 reads SGHRS; CDR2 reads YFSETQ. Losses at the gene ends were 5 bases for V and 6 bases for J; bases not matched to a gene: 11. The CDR3 loop spans 15 amino acids. Written as DNA, the CDR3 is TGCGCCAGCAGTTTAACCGGACTAGCGGTCTCCGAGCAGTACTTC. Translation gives CASSLTGLAVSEQYF.

In this sample, this clone turned up once. The rearrangement joins TRBV18 to TRBJ1-2, with 7 nucleotides matching TRBD1. Trimming cost V 6 bases and J 3 bases; bases outside gene matches: 10. This CDR3 region has 15 residues. The germline V gene has CDR1 KGHSH and CDR2 LQKENI. CDR3 loop: CASSPVPGTDYGYTF. For the CDR3, the DNA is TGTGCCAGCTCTCCCGTCCCAGGGACAGACTATGGCTACACCTTC.

The rearrangement joins TRBV19 to TRBJ1-2; D not resolved. The germline V and J ends were trimmed by 1 base and 5 bases, with 14 bases remaining between them. The germline gives CDR1 LNHDA, CDR2 SQIVND (reference sequence). The CDR3 spans 15 residues. Here the CDR3 DNA reads TGTGCCAGTAGTATAGGTCGGCGGGGAAGTTATGGCTACACCTTC. It translates to CASSIGRRGSYGYTF.

The chain uses TRBV3-1 (or the pseudogene TRBV3-2) and TRBJ1-2; TRBD1 matches at 10 bases. The CDR3 covers 12 residues. V trimming: 1 base; J trimming: 13 bases; junction bases outside the gene matches: 3. CDR1 LGHDT and CDR2 YNNKEL come from the germline V gene (reference sequence). CDR3 residues: CASSQGQGAGTF. Written as DNA, the CDR3 is TGTGCCAGCAGCCAAGGACAGGGGGCCGGCACCTTC.

The V and J genes are TRBV30 and TRBJ1-2; D might be TRBD1 (5 bases). Looked up from germline, CDR1 is GTSNPN and CDR2 is SVGIG (reference sequence). CDR3 length: 15 residues. V was shortened by 4 bases and J by 4 bases, with 19 bases between the two germline ends. For the CDR3, the DNA is TGTGCCTGGACCCCCACTGGGGGAGGTCTCTATGGCTACACCTTC. It is translated as CAWTPTGGGLYGYTF.

The table lists this clone with a count of one. The rearrangement links TRBV6-5 to TRBJ2-7, with 8 bases that match TRBD2. The CDR3 runs 13 residues. In germline, CDR1 is MNHEY, CDR2 SVGAGI. V lost 5 bases and J lost 9; bases outside the gene matches: 9. The CDR3 loop is CASSISGDSGQYF. The CDR3 DNA sequence: TGTGCCAGCAGTATTAGCGGGGACTCGGGGCAGTACTTC.

This clone was found once. The chain carries TRBV5-1 and TRBJ1-2; 7 positions agree with TRBD1. The trim removed 4 bases at V and 4 bases at J, leaving 13 bases unmatched. The CDR3 is 16 residues long. Per the germline V gene, CDR1 is SGHRS and CDR2 is YFSETQ. The CDR3 coding sequence is TGCGCCAGCAGCATCTACAGGGGTGGCGTTAGCTATGGCTACACCTTC. It specifies CASSIYRGGVSYGYTF.

The chain links TRBV28 to TRBJ2-5; D possibly corresponds to TRBD2 (5 bases). V shed 7 bases and J shed 5 bases, with 20 bases lying between them. Germline loops: CDR1 MDHEN, CDR2 SYDVKM. The CDR3 has 15 residues. CDR3 sequence reads: CASTPTGVGLETQYF. The CDR3 nucleotides are TGTGCCAGCACCCCCACCGGGGTGGGTTTGGAGACCCAGTACTTC.

The chain carries TRBV27 and TRBJ2-3; D call uncertain. The CDR3 is 13 residues long. V lost 8 bases and J lost 1, with 10 bases in between. The V gene's germline CDR1 is MNHEY and CDR2 SMNVEV (reference sequence). The CDR3 DNA reads TGTGCCAGCGATCCGGAATGCACAGATACGCAGTATTTT. It is translated as CASDPECTDTQYF.

The chain is built from TRBV2 and TRBJ2-5; D is undetermined. Trimming removed 2 bases from V and 3 bases from J, with 1 base in between. CDR1 and CDR2 (germline): SNHLY, FYNNEI. The CDR3 is 11 amino acids. CDR3 sequence reads: CASSEKETQYF. The CDR3 bases are TGTGCCAGCAGTGAAAAAGAGACCCAGTACTTC.